These T cell receptor beta chains were read from a single sample in a study of blood T cells in healthy people across ages. TCRdb re-called the 5' RACE reads with MiXCR, one entry per CDR3 protein. The table lists 1.8 million or so distinct CDR3 sequences, about two fifths of them singletons. Sequencing was performed on blood. The receptor set was obtained from a human donor in good health. CDR3s include the opening cysteine and the closing phenylalanine or tryptophan.

CDR3aa | j_gene | v_gene
CASGLNEDKWGYTF | TRBJ1-2 | TRBV5-5
CASSFGTADNQPQHF | TRBJ1-5 | TRBV5-1
CASSQAGGQETRYF | TRBJ2-5 | TRBV12-3/TRBV12-4
CASTDRGGIAGELFF | TRBJ2-2 | TRBV12-3/TRBV12-4
CSSPLTGEGDTQYF | TRBJ2-3 | TRBV7-9
CASSLGLWKVNEQFF | TRBJ2-1 | TRBV7-2
CASSRTGQLYEQYF | TRBJ2-7 | TRBV11-2
CASSEETTSGNTIYF | TRBJ1-3 | TRBV6-1
CASSLELFTEAFF | TRBJ1-1 | TRBV11-1
CAGAERTTRETQYF | TRBJ2-5 | TRBV6-5
CASSPGRGTGGTETQYF | TRBJ2-5 | TRBV5-1
CSVGTGTGETQYF | TRBJ2-5 | TRBV29-1
CASSFLLAGVPYEQYF | TRBJ2-7 | TRBV27
CSARTGLANEKLFF | TRBJ1-4 | TRBV20-1
CASSLPREGEQYF | TRBJ2-7 | TRBV5-1
CSTKVIRENEQFF | TRBJ2-1 | TRBV20-1
CASSLDWRGSTDTQYF | TRBJ2-3 | TRBV12-3/TRBV12-4
CASSQDRGDYEQYF | TRBJ2-7 | TRBV4-2